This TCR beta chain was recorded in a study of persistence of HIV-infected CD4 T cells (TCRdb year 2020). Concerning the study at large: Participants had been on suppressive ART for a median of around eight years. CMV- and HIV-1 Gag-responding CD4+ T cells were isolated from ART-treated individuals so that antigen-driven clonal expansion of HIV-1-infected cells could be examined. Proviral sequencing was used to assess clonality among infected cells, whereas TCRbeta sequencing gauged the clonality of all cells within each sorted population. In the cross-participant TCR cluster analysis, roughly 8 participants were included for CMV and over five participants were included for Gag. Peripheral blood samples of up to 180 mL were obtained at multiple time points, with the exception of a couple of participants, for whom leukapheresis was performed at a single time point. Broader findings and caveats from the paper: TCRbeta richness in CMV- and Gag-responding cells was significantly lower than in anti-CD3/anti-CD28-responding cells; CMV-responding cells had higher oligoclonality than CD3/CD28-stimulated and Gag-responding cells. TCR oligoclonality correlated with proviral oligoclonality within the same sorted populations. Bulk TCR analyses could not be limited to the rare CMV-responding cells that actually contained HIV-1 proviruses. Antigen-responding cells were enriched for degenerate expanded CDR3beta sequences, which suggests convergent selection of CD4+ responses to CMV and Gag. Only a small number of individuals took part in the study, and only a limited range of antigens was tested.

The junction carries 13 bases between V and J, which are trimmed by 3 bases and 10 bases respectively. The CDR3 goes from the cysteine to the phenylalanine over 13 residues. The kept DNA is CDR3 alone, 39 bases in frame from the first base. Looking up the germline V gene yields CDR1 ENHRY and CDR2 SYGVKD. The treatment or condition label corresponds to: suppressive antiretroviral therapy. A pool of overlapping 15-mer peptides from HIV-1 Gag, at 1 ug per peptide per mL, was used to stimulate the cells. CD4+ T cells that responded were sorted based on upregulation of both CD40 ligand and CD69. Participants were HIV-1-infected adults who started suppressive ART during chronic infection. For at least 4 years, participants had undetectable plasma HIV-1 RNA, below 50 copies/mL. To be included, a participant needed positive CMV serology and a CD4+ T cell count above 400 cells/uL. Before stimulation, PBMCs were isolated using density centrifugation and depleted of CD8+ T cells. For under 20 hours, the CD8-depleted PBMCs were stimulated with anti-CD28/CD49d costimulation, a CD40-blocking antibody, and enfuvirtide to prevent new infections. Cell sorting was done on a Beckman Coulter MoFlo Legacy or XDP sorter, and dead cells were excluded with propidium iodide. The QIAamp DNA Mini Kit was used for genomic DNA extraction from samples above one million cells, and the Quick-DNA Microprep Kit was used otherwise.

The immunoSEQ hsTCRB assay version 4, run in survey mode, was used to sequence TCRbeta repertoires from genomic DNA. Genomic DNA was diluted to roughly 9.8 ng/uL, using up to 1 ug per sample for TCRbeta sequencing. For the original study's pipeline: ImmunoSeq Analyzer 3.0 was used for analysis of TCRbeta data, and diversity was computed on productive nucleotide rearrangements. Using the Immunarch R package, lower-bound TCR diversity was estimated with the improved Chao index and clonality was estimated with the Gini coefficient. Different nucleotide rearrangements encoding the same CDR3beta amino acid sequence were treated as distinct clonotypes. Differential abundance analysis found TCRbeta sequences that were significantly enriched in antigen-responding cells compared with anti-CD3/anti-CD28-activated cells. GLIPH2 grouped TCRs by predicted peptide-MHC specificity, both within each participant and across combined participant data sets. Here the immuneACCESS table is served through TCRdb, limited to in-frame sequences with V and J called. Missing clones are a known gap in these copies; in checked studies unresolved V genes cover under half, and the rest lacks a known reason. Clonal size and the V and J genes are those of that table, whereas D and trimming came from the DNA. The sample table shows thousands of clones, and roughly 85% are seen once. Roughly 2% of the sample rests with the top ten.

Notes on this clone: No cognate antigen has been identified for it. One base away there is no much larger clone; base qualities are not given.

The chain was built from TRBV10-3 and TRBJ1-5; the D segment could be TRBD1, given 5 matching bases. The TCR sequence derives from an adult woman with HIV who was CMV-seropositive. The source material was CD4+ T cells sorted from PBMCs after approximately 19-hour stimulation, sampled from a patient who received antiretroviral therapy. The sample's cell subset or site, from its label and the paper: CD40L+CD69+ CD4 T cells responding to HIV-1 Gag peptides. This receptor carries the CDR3 CAISEDRGVPQHF. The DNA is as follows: TGTGCCATCAGTGAAGATAGAGGGGTACCCCAGCATTTT.